These T cell receptor beta chains were read from a single sample in a study of T-cell reconstitution after alpha-beta-depleted transplantation in children. TCRdb analysed the PCR reads with MiXCR anew, one entry per CDR3 protein. Of some 400,000 distinct CDR3 sequences in the sample, 20% were seen once. Sequenced here: PBMCs from the stem cell graft donor, sampled from the stem cell graft. The receptors shown here come from a human donor who donated a stem cell graft to a child with acute myeloid leukemia. Each CDR3 is given with its conserved first and last residue. A D gene is named only where the DNA matches it firmly. Not all rows give a size; the values are once, few, many and, for expanded clones, a class.

cdr3_length: 12; clone_size: .; d_call: .; v_call: TRBV12-3/TRBV12-4; j_call: TRBJ2-1; cdr3_aa: CASSIRNNEQFF; cdr3_nt: TGTGCCAGCAGCATTCGAAACAATGAGCAGTTCTTC
cdr3_length: 16; clone_size: .; d_call: TRBD1; v_call: TRBV12-3/TRBV12-4; j_call: TRBJ2-7; cdr3_aa: CASSLVQGDRGYEQYF; cdr3_nt: TGTGCCAGCAGTTTAGTTCAGGGGGACAGGGGCTACGAGCAGTACTTC
cdr3_length: 14; clone_size: .; d_call: TRBD1; v_call: TRBV30; j_call: TRBJ2-2; cdr3_aa: CAWSVTGAQGELFF; cdr3_nt: TGTGCCTGGAGTGTAACAGGGGCCCAGGGGGAGCTGTTTTTT
cdr3_length: 15; clone_size: few; d_call: TRBD2; v_call: TRBV20-1; j_call: TRBJ2-3; cdr3_aa: CSATRLAGHTDTQYF; cdr3_nt: TGCAGTGCTACCAGACTAGCGGGACACACAGATACGCAGTATTTT
cdr3_length: 16; clone_size: .; d_call: .; v_call: TRBV7-2; j_call: TRBJ1-1; cdr3_aa: CASSPTVRGRDTEAFF; cdr3_nt: TGTGCCAGCAGCCCGACGGTTCGGGGGCGCGACACTGAAGCTTTCTTT
cdr3_length: 15; clone_size: .; d_call: TRBD1; v_call: TRBV5-1; j_call: TRBJ2-1; cdr3_aa: CASSLRQGAWDEQFF; cdr3_nt: TGCGCCAGCAGCTTGAGGCAGGGGGCCTGGGATGAGCAGTTCTTC
cdr3_length: 14; clone_size: few; d_call: TRBD1; v_call: TRBV6-1; j_call: TRBJ1-5; cdr3_aa: CASTLGTGNQPQHF; cdr3_nt: TGTGCCAGTACGCTCGGGACAGGGAATCAGCCCCAGCATTTT
cdr3_length: 16; clone_size: .; d_call: TRBD2; v_call: TRBV12-3/TRBV12-4; j_call: TRBJ2-2; cdr3_aa: CASSFGLAGNTGELFF; cdr3_nt: TGTGCCAGCAGTTTTGGACTAGCGGGAAACACCGGGGAGCTGTTTTTT
cdr3_length: 15; clone_size: few; d_call: TRBD2; v_call: TRBV9; j_call: TRBJ2-3; cdr3_aa: CASSVESSGRNTQYF; cdr3_nt: TGTGCCAGCAGCGTAGAGTCTAGCGGGAGGAATACGCAGTATTTT
cdr3_length: 15; clone_size: .; d_call: .; v_call: TRBV6-2/TRBV6-3; j_call: TRBJ2-1; cdr3_aa: CASMIGTPYYNEQFF; cdr3_nt: TGTGCCAGCATGATAGGTACCCCTTACTACAATGAGCAGTTCTTC
cdr3_length: 14; clone_size: few; d_call: .; v_call: TRBV6-1; j_call: TRBJ1-1; cdr3_aa: CASIAVGKNTEAFF; cdr3_nt: TGTGCCAGCATTGCCGTGGGAAAGAACACTGAAGCTTTCTTT
cdr3_length: 16; clone_size: few; d_call: TRBD2; v_call: TRBV11-2; j_call: TRBJ2-5; cdr3_aa: CASSLVGTSDRETQYF; cdr3_nt: TGTGCCAGCAGCTTAGTTGGGACTAGCGACCGAGAGACCCAGTACTTC
cdr3_length: 17; clone_size: .; d_call: .; v_call: TRBV12-3/TRBV12-4; j_call: TRBJ2-6; cdr3_aa: CASSLYREGSGANVLTF; cdr3_nt: TGTGCCAGCAGTTTATACAGGGAGGGCTCTGGGGCCAACGTCCTGACTTTC
cdr3_length: 13; clone_size: many; d_call: TRBD1; v_call: TRBV7-2; j_call: TRBJ2-1; cdr3_aa: CASKGQGAGEQFF; cdr3_nt: TGTGCCAGCAAAGGACAGGGGGCGGGTGAGCAGTTCTTC
cdr3_length: 14; clone_size: .; d_call: .; v_call: TRBV5-1; j_call: TRBJ1-2; cdr3_aa: CASSLSGAQDGYTF; cdr3_nt: TGCGCCAGCAGCTTGAGCGGGGCGCAGGATGGCTACACCTTC
cdr3_length: 12; clone_size: many; d_call: .; v_call: TRBV20-1; j_call: TRBJ1-4; cdr3_aa: CSASSAGEKLFF; cdr3_nt: TGCAGTGCTAGTTCGGCTGGCGAAAAACTGTTTTTT
cdr3_length: 14; clone_size: few; d_call: TRBD2; v_call: TRBV27; j_call: TRBJ2-5; cdr3_aa: CASSGRGGQETQYF; cdr3_nt: TGTGCCAGTAGCGGGAGAGGCGGTCAAGAGACCCAGTACTTC
cdr3_length: 17; clone_size: .; d_call: .; v_call: TRBV7-9; j_call: TRBJ1-3; cdr3_aa: CASSPFDPGASGNTIYF; cdr3_nt: TGTGCCAGCAGCCCCTTCGACCCAGGGGCAAGTGGAAACACCATATATTTT
cdr3_length: 14; clone_size: .; d_call: .; v_call: TRBV7-6; j_call: TRBJ1-1; cdr3_aa: CASSPGVGYTEAFF; cdr3_nt: TGTGCCAGCAGCCCAGGGGTAGGGTACACTGAAGCTTTCTTT
cdr3_length: 16; clone_size: few; d_call: TRBD2; v_call: TRBV6-2/TRBV6-3; j_call: TRBJ2-3; cdr3_aa: CASSFGTSGSADTQYF; cdr3_nt: TGTGCCAGCAGTTTTGGGACTAGCGGGAGTGCAGATACGCAGTATTTT
cdr3_length: 16; clone_size: few; d_call: .; v_call: TRBV4-2; j_call: TRBJ1-4; cdr3_aa: CASSQEVGGPNEKLFF; cdr3_nt: TGTGCCAGCAGCCAGGAAGTAGGTGGGCCTAATGAAAAACTGTTTTTT
cdr3_length: 17; clone_size: few; d_call: TRBD2; v_call: TRBV11-2; j_call: TRBJ2-1; cdr3_aa: CASSLDGKREASNEQFF; cdr3_nt: TGTGCCAGCAGCTTAGATGGTAAGCGGGAGGCCTCTAATGAGCAGTTCTTC
cdr3_length: 16; clone_size: few; d_call: .; v_call: TRBV7-3; j_call: TRBJ2-5; cdr3_aa: CASSLNGGPEAETQYF; cdr3_nt: TGTGCCAGCAGCTTAAACGGAGGGCCAGAGGCAGAGACCCAGTACTTC
cdr3_length: 13; clone_size: few; d_call: .; v_call: TRBV20-1; j_call: TRBJ1-2; cdr3_aa: CSASVVGGFGYTF; cdr3_nt: TGCAGTGCTAGTGTTGTCGGGGGGTTTGGCTACACCTTC
cdr3_length: 14; clone_size: few; d_call: TRBD2; v_call: TRBV29-1; j_call: TRBJ2-5; cdr3_aa: CSVHAWGGQETQYF; cdr3_nt: TGCAGCGTCCACGCTTGGGGGGGCCAAGAGACCCAGTACTTC
cdr3_length: 16; clone_size: many; d_call: TRBD1; v_call: TRBV20-1; j_call: TRBJ1-5; cdr3_aa: CSATGRDRENNQPQHF; cdr3_nt: TGCAGTGCTACCGGCCGGGACAGGGAAAACAATCAGCCCCAGCATTTT
cdr3_length: 16; clone_size: .; d_call: TRBD1; v_call: TRBV11-2; j_call: TRBJ2-2; cdr3_aa: CASSSRDRRSTGELFF; cdr3_nt: TGTGCCAGCAGCTCTAGGGACAGGCGCAGCACCGGGGAGCTGTTTTTT
cdr3_length: 15; clone_size: .; d_call: .; v_call: TRBV4-3; j_call: TRBJ1-1; cdr3_aa: CASSQDDRPNTEAFF; cdr3_nt: TGCGCCAGCAGCCAAGATGACAGACCGAACACTGAAGCTTTCTTT
cdr3_length: 16; clone_size: many; d_call: .; v_call: TRBV20-1; j_call: TRBJ2-5; cdr3_aa: CSARDPIGGKGETQYF; cdr3_nt: TGCAGTGCTAGAGACCCCATAGGCGGGAAGGGGGAGACCCAGTACTTC
cdr3_length: 16; clone_size: few; d_call: TRBD1; v_call: TRBV11-2; j_call: TRBJ2-1; cdr3_aa: CASSFSPGQPRNEQFF; cdr3_nt: TGTGCCAGCAGCTTCTCACCGGGACAGCCCCGGAATGAGCAGTTCTTC
cdr3_length: 11; clone_size: many; d_call: .; v_call: TRBV29-1; j_call: TRBJ2-7; cdr3_aa: CSASVASEQYF; cdr3_nt: TGCAGCGCGTCGGTCGCCTCCGAGCAGTACTTC
cdr3_length: 15; clone_size: .; d_call: TRBD1; v_call: TRBV7-8; j_call: TRBJ1-2; cdr3_aa: CASSSRQGAHYGYTF; cdr3_nt: TGTGCCAGCAGCTCACGACAGGGGGCTCACTATGGCTACACCTTC
cdr3_length: 14; clone_size: many; d_call: .; v_call: TRBV12-3/TRBV12-4; j_call: TRBJ1-5; cdr3_aa: CASILVGGNQPQHF; cdr3_nt: TGTGCCAGCATCTTAGTAGGGGGTAATCAGCCCCAGCATTTT
cdr3_length: 15; clone_size: few; d_call: .; v_call: TRBV28; j_call: TRBJ2-3; cdr3_aa: CASRNPAGRTDTQYF; cdr3_nt: TGTGCCAGCAGAAATCCCGCTGGAAGGACAGATACGCAGTATTTT
cdr3_length: 17; clone_size: .; d_call: TRBD1; v_call: TRBV5-6; j_call: TRBJ2-2; cdr3_aa: CASSLSVTGGNTGELFF; cdr3_nt: TGTGCCAGCAGCTTGAGTGTGACAGGGGGCAACACCGGGGAGCTGTTTTTT
cdr3_length: 11; clone_size: .; d_call: .; v_call: TRBV6-2/TRBV6-3; j_call: TRBJ2-1; cdr3_aa: CASSYTGEQFF; cdr3_nt: TGTGCCAGCAGTTACACGGGGGAGCAGTTCTTC
cdr3_length: 15; clone_size: .; d_call: .; v_call: TRBV10-3; j_call: TRBJ1-4; cdr3_aa: CATRQPTSTNEKLFF; cdr3_nt: TGTGCCACCAGACAGCCCACATCAACTAATGAAAAACTGTTTTTT
cdr3_length: 16; clone_size: .; d_call: .; v_call: TRBV10-3; j_call: TRBJ2-7; cdr3_aa: CAISPGQGTGSYEQYF; cdr3_nt: TGTGCCATCAGTCCAGGGCAGGGTACGGGCAGCTACGAGCAGTACTTC
cdr3_length: 14; clone_size: .; d_call: .; v_call: TRBV12-3/TRBV12-4; j_call: TRBJ2-3; cdr3_aa: CASKVGAATDTQYF; cdr3_nt: TGTGCCAGCAAGGTAGGAGCGGCCACAGATACGCAGTATTTT
cdr3_length: 15; clone_size: .; d_call: .; v_call: TRBV27; j_call: TRBJ2-7; cdr3_aa: CASSILNRVSYEQYF; cdr3_nt: TGTGCCAGCAGTATACTAAACAGGGTGTCCTACGAGCAGTACTTC
cdr3_length: 14; clone_size: .; d_call: .; v_call: TRBV21-1; j_call: TRBJ2-3; cdr3_aa: CASSKRGGTDTQYF; cdr3_nt: TGTGCCAGCAGCAAACGTGGAGGCACAGATACGCAGTATTTT
cdr3_length: 14; clone_size: .; d_call: .; v_call: TRBV29-1; j_call: TRBJ2-2; cdr3_aa: CSVEGQPGTGELFF; cdr3_nt: TGCAGCGTTGAAGGACAGCCGGGGACCGGGGAGCTGTTTTTT
cdr3_length: 16; clone_size: many; d_call: .; v_call: TRBV20-1; j_call: TRBJ2-1; cdr3_aa: CSASTGGLETYNEQFF; cdr3_nt: TGCAGTGCTAGTACCGGGGGGCTTGAGACCTACAATGAGCAGTTCTTC